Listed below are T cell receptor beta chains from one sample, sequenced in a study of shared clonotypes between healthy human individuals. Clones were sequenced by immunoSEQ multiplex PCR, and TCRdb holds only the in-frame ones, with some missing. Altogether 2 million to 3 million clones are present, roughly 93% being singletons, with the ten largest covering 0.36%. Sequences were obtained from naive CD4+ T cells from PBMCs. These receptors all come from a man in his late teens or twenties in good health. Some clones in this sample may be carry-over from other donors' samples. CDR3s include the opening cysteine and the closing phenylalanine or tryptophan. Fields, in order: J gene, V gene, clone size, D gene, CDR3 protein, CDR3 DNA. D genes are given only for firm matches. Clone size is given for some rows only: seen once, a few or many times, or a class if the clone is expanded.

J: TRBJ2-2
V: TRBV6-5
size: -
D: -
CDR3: CASSYNPDRAGELFF
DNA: TGTGCCAGCAGTTATAACCCCGATAGGGCCGGGGAGCTGTTTTTT

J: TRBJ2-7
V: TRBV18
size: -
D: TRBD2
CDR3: CASSRSGTSGYEQYF
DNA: TGTGCCAGCTCACGCTCCGGGACTAGCGGATACGAGCAGTACTTC

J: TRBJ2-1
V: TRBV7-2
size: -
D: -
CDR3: CASSPPEKGDNEQFF
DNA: TGTGCCAGCAGCCCGCCGGAGAAGGGAGACAATGAGCAGTTCTTC

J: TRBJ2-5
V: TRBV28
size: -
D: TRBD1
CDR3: CASSPPNPRDRGKETQYF
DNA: TGTGCCAGCAGTCCTCCGAACCCCCGGGACAGGGGAAAAGAGACCCAGTACTTC

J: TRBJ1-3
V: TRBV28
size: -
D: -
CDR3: CASSARDRPGNTIYF
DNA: TGTGCCAGCAGTGCCCGGGACCGACCTGGAAACACCATATATTTT

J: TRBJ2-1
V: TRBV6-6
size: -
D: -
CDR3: CASSYLAGSSYNEQFF
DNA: TGTGCCAGCAGTTACCTTGCGGGAAGCTCCTACAATGAGCAGTTCTTC

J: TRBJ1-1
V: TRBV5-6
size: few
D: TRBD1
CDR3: CASSSRTGGTEAFF
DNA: TGTGCCAGCAGCTCGAGGACAGGGGGAACTGAAGCTTTCTTT

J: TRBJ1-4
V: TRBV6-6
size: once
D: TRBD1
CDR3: CASRGQGLEKLFF
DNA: TGTGCCAGCAGGGGACAGGGGCTTGAAAAACTGTTTTTT

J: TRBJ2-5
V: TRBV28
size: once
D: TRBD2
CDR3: CASRGTSGRKYQETQYF
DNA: TGTGCCAGCAGAGGAACTAGCGGGAGAAAGTACCAAGAGACCCAGTACTTC

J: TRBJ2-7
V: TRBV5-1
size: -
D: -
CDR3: CASSLRPGEQYF
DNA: TGCGCCAGCAGCTTACGGCCCGGCGAGCAGTACTTC

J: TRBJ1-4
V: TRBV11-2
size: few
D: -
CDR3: CASSLVTSSTEKLFF
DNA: TGTGCCAGCAGCTTAGTCACCTCCAGTACGGAAAAACTGTTTTTT

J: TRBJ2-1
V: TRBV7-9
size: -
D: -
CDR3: CASSLAFQTSYNEQFF
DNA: TGTGCCAGCAGCTTAGCGTTTCAGACCTCCTACAATGAGCAGTTCTTC

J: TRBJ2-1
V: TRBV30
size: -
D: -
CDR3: CAWSVLWGNEQFF
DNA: TGTGCCTGGAGTGTGCTCTGGGGTAATGAGCAGTTCTTC

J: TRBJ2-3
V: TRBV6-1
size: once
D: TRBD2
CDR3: CASSEGLAGRTDTQYF
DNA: TGTGCCAGCAGTGAAGGACTAGCGGGGCGCACAGATACGCAGTATTTT

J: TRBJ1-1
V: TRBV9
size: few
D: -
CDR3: CASSVQHGNTEAFF
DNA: TGTGCCAGCAGCGTCCAACACGGGAACACTGAAGCTTTCTTT

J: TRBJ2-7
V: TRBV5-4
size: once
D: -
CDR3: CASKRDQGGYEQYF
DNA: TGTGCCAGCAAAAGAGACCAAGGGGGTTACGAGCAGTACTTC

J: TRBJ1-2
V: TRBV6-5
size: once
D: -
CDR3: CASVGTGSYYGYTF
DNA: TGTGCCAGCGTAGGAACAGGGTCGTACTATGGCTACACCTTC

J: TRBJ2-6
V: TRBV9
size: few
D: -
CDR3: CASSGSGANVLTF
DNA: TGTGCCAGCAGCGGCTCTGGGGCCAACGTCCTGACTTTC

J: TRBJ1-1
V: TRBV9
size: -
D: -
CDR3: CASSPGTFNTEAFF
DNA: TGTGCCAGCAGCCCAGGGACGTTCAACACTGAAGCTTTCTTT

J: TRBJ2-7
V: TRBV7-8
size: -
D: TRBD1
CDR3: CASSTGTGIAYEQYF
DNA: TGTGCCAGCAGCACTGGGACAGGGATAGCCTACGAGCAGTACTTC

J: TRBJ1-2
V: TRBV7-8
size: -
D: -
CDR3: CASSQGRANYGYTF
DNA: TGTGCCAGCAGCCAGGGACGGGCTAACTATGGCTACACCTTC

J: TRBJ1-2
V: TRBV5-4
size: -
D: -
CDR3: CASSLTGTGYGYTF
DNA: TGTGCCAGCAGCTTGACGGGGACGGGCTATGGCTACACCTTC

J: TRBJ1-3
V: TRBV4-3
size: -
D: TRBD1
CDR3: CASSQAPGGTGNTIYF
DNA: TGCGCCAGCAGCCAAGCCCCAGGGGGCACTGGAAACACCATATATTTT

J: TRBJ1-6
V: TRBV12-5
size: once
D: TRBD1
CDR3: CASGLRVPGQGDNSPLHF
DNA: TGTGCTAGTGGTTTGCGGGTCCCGGGACAGGGGGATAATTCACCCCTCCACTTT

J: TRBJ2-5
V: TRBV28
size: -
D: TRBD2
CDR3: CASSSGRPGAGGQETQYF
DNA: TGTGCCAGCAGTTCCGGACGCCCGGGGGCGGGAGGGCAGGAGACCCAGTACTTC

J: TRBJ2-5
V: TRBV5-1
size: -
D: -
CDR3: CASSLLGSQETQYF
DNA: TGCGCCAGCAGCTTGCTTGGGTCCCAAGAGACCCAGTACTTC

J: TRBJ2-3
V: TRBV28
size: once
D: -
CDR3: CASSPQPDTQYF
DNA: TGTGCCAGCAGTCCTCAACCAGATACGCAGTATTTT